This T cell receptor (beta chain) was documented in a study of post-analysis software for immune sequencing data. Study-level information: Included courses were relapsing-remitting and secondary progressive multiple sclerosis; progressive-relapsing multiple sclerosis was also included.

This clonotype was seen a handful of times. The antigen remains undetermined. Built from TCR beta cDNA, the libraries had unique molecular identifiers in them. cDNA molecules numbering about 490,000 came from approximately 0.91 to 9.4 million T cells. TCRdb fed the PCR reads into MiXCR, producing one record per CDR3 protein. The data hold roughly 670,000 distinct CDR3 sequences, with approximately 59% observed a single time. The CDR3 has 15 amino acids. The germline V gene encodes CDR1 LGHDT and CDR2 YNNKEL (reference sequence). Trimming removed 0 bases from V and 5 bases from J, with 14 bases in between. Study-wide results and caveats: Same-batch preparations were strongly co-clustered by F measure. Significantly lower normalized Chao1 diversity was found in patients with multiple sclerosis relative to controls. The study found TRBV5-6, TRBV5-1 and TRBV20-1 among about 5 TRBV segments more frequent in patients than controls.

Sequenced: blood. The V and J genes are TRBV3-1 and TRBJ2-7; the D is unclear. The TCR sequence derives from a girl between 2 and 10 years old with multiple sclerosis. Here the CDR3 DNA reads TGTGCCAGCAGCCAAGATTTTCAGCCGTTGAACGAGCAGTACTTC. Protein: CASSQDFQPLNEQYF.